A selection of T cell receptor beta chains follows, all from one sample in a study of blood T cells in healthy people across ages. TCRdb fed the 5' RACE reads into MiXCR, producing one record per CDR3 protein. The data show approximately 2,000,000 distinct CDR3 sequences, with about 39% seen just once and 23% held by the top ten. What was sequenced was blood. The receptors originated from a human donor in good health. Both conserved end residues are part of each CDR3. The D gene is left open where the match is weak. Clone size, where shown, is once, few, many, or a class for clones that have expanded.

>TRBJ1-6|.|few|TRBV28
TGTGCCAGCACCACAGCGCGGGTTATTAATTCACCCCTCCACTTT
CASTTARVINSPLHF
>TRBJ2-5|.|few|TRBV11-3
TGTGCCAGCAGCTATCCCGGCGGGCAAGAGACCCAGTACTTC
CASSYPGGQETQYF
>TRBJ2-3|.|few|TRBV5-1
TGCGCCAGCAGCTTAGGAGACAGAATCACAGATACGCAGTATTTT
CASSLGDRITDTQYF
>TRBJ2-1|.|.|TRBV20-1
TGCAGTGCTAGAGATAAGAATAGATTGAATGAGCAGTTCTTC
CSARDKNRLNEQFF
>TRBJ2-5|TRBD2|.|TRBV7-3
TGTGCCAGCAGCTTTAGCGGGGGGGAAGCGGTGGCCCAGTACTTC
CASSFSGGEAVAQYF
>TRBJ2-7|TRBD2|.|TRBV28
TGTGCCAGCCGCGGCAGGGGACTAGCAATATCCTACGAGCAGTACTTC
CASRGRGLAISYEQYF
>TRBJ2-5|TRBD2|.|TRBV3-1
TGTGCCAGCAGCCAAGCCAAGCGGGGGGGCCGGGAGACCCAGTACTTC
CASSQAKRGGRETQYF
>TRBJ2-1|.|few|TRBV20-1
TGCAGTGCTAGAGTCTCGGGCTACAGGACTTACAATGAGCAGTTCTTC
CSARVSGYRTYNEQFF
>TRBJ2-5|.|.|TRBV6-1
TGTGCCAGCAGAGATCCGGGACGAGAGACCCAGTACTTC
CASRDPGRETQYF
>TRBJ1-2|.|.|TRBV20-1
TGCAGTGCTAGTTCTTGGAGTGGGCAAGTTGGCTACACCTTC
CSASSWSGQVGYTF
>TRBJ2-3|.|.|TRBV20-1
TGCAGTGCTAGCCACGCCCGGGATGCGCAGTATTTT
CSASHARDAQYF
>TRBJ2-1|TRBD2|.|TRBV29-1
TGCAGCGTTGTAGCGGCTAGCGGGGGTCGGGTCGATGAGCAGTTCTTC
CSVVAASGGRVDEQFF
>TRBJ2-7|TRBD1|few|TRBV7-9
TGTGCCAGCAGCATTGGTGTTGTGACAGGGGGCATCTACGAGCAGTACTTC
CASSIGVVTGGIYEQYF
>TRBJ2-7|.|.|TRBV3-1
TGTGCCAGCAGCCCTAGGGGTCGGGGAAGGAACGAGCAGTACTTC
CASSPRGRGRNEQYF
>TRBJ1-1|.|.|TRBV2
TGTGCCAGCAGTGAGGTTCGGGTCATGAACACTGAAGCTTTCTTT
CASSEVRVMNTEAFF
>TRBJ2-3|.|.|TRBV6-4
TGTGCCAGCAGTGACGCCCGAGGGGGAAAGACAGATACGCAGTATTTT
CASSDARGGKTDTQYF
>TRBJ2-7|.|few|TRBV12-3/TRBV12-4
TGTGCCAGCAGTTCTGGGGGCATAGGCGAGCAGTACTTC
CASSSGGIGEQYF
>TRBJ2-5|TRBD2|few|TRBV7-2
TGTGCCAGCAGCTTAATAGGCCTAGCGGGACGGGAGACCCAGTACTTC
CASSLIGLAGRETQYF
>TRBJ2-1|.|once|TRBV20-1
TGCAGTGCTAGAGATCTAGGTAGGGGGGGGTCCTACAATGAGCAGTTCTTC
CSARDLGRGGSYNEQFF
>TRBJ2-7|.|.|TRBV24-1
TGTGCCACCGCCCAGATCTGCACCACCTACGAGCAGTACTTC
CATAQICTTYEQYF
>TRBJ2-3|TRBD2|.|TRBV7-3
TGTGCCAGCAGCTCCGGGTCGGGAGGGGATACGCAGTATTTT
CASSSGSGGDTQYF
>TRBJ2-4|.|.|TRBV5-6
TGTGCCAGCAGCTTGTGGCTTCAGAGTAGGGACGATGAGCAGTACTTC
CASSLWLQSRDDEQYF
>TRBJ2-5|.|.|TRBV18
TGTGCCAGCTCACCACGACAGCGACCACAAGAGACCCAGTACTTC
CASSPRQRPQETQYF
>TRBJ1-2|TRBD1|.|TRBV11-2
TGTACCAGCAGCTTATTGGTGGACAGGCTCTATGGCTACACCTTC
CTSSLLVDRLYGYTF
>TRBJ1-2|.|.|TRBV4-3
TGCGCCAGCAGCCAAGATCCTAGGGGCAGGGAAAAAGGTGGCTACACCTTC
CASSQDPRGREKGGYTF
>TRBJ2-7|.|.|TRBV29-1
TGCAGCGTTAAAGAGGGAAAGGGTGCCTACGAGCAGTACTTC
CSVKEGKGAYEQYF
>TRBJ1-4|TRBD1|.|TRBV9
TGTGCCAGCAGCCACCGACAGGGCATAAGCGAAAAACTGTTTTTT
CASSHRQGISEKLFF
>TRBJ2-5|TRBD1|few|TRBV5-1
TGCGCCAGCAGCTTGTACACAGGGGGCAGGGAGACCCAGTACTTC
CASSLYTGGRETQYF
>TRBJ1-1|TRBD1|.|TRBV11-2
TGTGCCAGCACCCTAGGAACAGGGGTCTCTGAAGCTTTCTTT
CASTLGTGVSEAFF
>TRBJ2-5|.|.|TRBV5-6
TGTGCCAGCAGCCCCACGTTACTTCTTCAAGAGACCCAGTACTTC
CASSPTLLLQETQYF
>TRBJ2-3|TRBD1|.|TRBV11-2
TGTGCCAGCAGCTTGAGGACAGGGATCACAGATACGCAGTATTTT
CASSLRTGITDTQYF
>TRBJ1-5|.|.|TRBV20-1
TGCAGTGCTATTTCGGGACTAACAACCAATCAGCCCCAGCATTTT
CSAISGLTTNQPQHF
>TRBJ1-2|.|few|TRBV7-9
TGTGCCAGCAGCTTCGGGGACCACCCCCGGGGCGGCTACACCTTC
CASSFGDHPRGGYTF
>TRBJ2-6|TRBD1|few|TRBV6-5
TGTGCCGCGGGGACAGGGAGCCTCTCTGGGGCCAACGTCCTGACTTTC
CAAGTGSLSGANVLTF
>TRBJ2-4|TRBD1|few|TRBV20-1
TGCAGTGTTCCACGGAGACAGGGGTTTCAAAACATTCAGTACTTC
CSVPRRQGFQNIQYF
>TRBJ2-3|TRBD1|.|TRBV5-5
TGTGCCAGCAGCTTGGAGTGGACAGGATTCACACGCGGGGATACGCAGTATTTT
CASSLEWTGFTRGDTQYF
>TRBJ1-2|TRBD1|.|TRBV12-3/TRBV12-4
TGTGCCAGCAGTCTCCGGACAGGGCCCGTGCCCCTCTATGGCTACACCTTC
CASSLRTGPVPLYGYTF
>TRBJ2-7|.|few|TRBV29-1
TGCAGCGTTGAAGAAGGAGGACACCCCTACGAGCAGTACTTC
CSVEEGGHPYEQYF
>TRBJ2-2|TRBD2|.|TRBV24-1
TGTGCCACCGAATCGACTAGCGGGGGGGCCGACACCGGGGAGCTGTTTTTT
CATESTSGGADTGELFF
>TRBJ2-5|.|.|TRBV6-2/TRBV6-3
TGTGCCAGCAGTTATGGGGGAAAGACCCAGTACTTC
CASSYGGKTQYF
>TRBJ2-3|TRBD2|.|TRBV12-5
TGTGCTAGTGGCCCCGGGGGGTCCTACACAGATACGCAGTATTTT
CASGPGGSYTDTQYF